This TCR beta chain appears in the sequencing data of a study of CD8 T cells in ankylosing spondylitis. The CDR3 covers 18 residues. Trimming pared 6 bases from V and 0 bases from J, leaving 18 bases between. Quantitative 5'-RACE with molecular barcodes was used to make the TCR beta libraries. MiXCR was run by TCRdb on the 5' RACE reads, yielding one entry per CDR3 protein. The sample shows fewer than 450,000 distinct CDR3 sequences, 17% of them seen only once. In the case of this clonotype: Its antigen is not known.

Study results and limitations: Earlier reports found some motif variants in synovial fluid and blood in reactive arthritis. Ankylosing spondylitis blood appeared to carry a characteristic TCR beta motif of several highly homologous variants. Within matched ankylosing spondylitis synovial fluid, disease-linked clones were reportedly significantly enriched. A CD8+ phenotype characterized the disease-linked clones, which were relatively rare in peripheral blood.

The chain carries TRBV12-3 or TRBV12-4 and TRBJ2-6, with D possibly matching TRBD1 (8 bases). This TCR was recovered from a male donor with ankylosing spondylitis. Sequenced: blood, either unsorted or a sorted T cell fraction (not recorded which). The DNA of the CDR3 is TGTGCCAGCAGGGGGGGGACAGGATCTTTCTCTGGGGCCAACGTCCTGACTTTC. As protein: CASRGGTGSFSGANVLTF.